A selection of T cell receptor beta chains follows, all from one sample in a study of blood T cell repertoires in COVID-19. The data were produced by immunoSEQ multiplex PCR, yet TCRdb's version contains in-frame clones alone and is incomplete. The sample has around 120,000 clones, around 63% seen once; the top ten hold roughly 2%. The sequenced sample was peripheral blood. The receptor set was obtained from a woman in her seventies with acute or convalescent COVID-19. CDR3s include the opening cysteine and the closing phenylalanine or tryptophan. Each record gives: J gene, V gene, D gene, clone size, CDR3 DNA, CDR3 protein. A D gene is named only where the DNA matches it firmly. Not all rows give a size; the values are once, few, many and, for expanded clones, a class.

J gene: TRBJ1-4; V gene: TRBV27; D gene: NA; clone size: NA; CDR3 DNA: TGTGCCAGCCACCCTGGGGGGGCGGCTAATGAAAAACTGTTTTTT; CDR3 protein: CASHPGGAANEKLFF
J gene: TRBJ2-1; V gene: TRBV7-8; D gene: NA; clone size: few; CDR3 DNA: TGTGCCAGCAGCTTAGCCGTCAATGAGCAGTTCTTC; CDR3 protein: CASSLAVNEQFF
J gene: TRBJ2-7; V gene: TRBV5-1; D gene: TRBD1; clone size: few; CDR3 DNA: TGCGCCAGCAGCTTGGTACAGGGGAACTACGAGCAGTACTTC; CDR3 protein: CASSLVQGNYEQYF
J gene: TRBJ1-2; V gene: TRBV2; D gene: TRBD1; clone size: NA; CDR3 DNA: TGTGCCAGCAGAAGGGACAGGGGCCCCGCCATTGGCTACACCTTC; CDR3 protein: CASRRDRGPAIGYTF
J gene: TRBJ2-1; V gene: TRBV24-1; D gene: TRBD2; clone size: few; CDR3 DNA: TGTGCCACCAGTGATCGGGACTACTCCGAGCAGTTCTTC; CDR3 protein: CATSDRDYSEQFF
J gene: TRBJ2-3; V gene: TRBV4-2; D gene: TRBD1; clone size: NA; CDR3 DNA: TGTGCCAGCAGCCCGGACAGGGCTGCATCCACAGATACGCAGTATTTT; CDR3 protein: CASSPDRAASTDTQYF
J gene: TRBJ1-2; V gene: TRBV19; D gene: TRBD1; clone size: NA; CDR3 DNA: TGTGCCAGTGACACGGGACAGGGGAACTATGGCTACACCTTC; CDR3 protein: CASDTGQGNYGYTF
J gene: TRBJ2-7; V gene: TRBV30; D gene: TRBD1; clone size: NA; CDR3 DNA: TGTGCCTGGAGTGGGACAGGTATCGAGCAGTACTTC; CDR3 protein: CAWSGTGIEQYF
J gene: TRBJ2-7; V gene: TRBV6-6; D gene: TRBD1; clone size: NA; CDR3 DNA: TGTGCCAGCAGTCCCCCGACAGGGGGCCACGAGCAGTACTTC; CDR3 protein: CASSPPTGGHEQYF
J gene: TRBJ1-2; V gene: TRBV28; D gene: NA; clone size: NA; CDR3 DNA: TGTGCCAGCAGCCCTTCCGTAGCTAACTATGGCTACACCTTC; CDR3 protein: CASSPSVANYGYTF
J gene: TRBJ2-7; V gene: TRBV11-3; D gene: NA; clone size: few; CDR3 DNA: TGTGCCAGCAGCCGGGACACCCGGGACGAGCAGTACTTC; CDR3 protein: CASSRDTRDEQYF
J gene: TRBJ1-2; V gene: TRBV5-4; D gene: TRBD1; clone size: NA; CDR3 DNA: TGTGCCAGCGTCAGAGACAGGGCCGATAACTATGGCTACACCTTC; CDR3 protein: CASVRDRADNYGYTF
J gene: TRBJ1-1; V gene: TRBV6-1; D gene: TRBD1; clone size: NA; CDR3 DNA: TGTGCCAGCAGTGACCCGATACAGGGGGCTGAGGCTTTCTTT; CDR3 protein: CASSDPIQGAEAFF
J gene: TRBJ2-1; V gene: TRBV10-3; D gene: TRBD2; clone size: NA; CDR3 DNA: TGTGCCATCAGTGACTCGAGGCGGACTAGCGTTCCAAGCTCCTACAATGAGCAGTTCTTC; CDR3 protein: CAISDSRRTSVPSSYNEQFF
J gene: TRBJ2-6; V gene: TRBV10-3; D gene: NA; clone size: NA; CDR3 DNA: TGTGCCATCAGTGAGTCGCGGCAGGGGTTCACTTTCTCTGGGGCCAACGTCCTGACTTTC; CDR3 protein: CAISESRQGFTFSGANVLTF
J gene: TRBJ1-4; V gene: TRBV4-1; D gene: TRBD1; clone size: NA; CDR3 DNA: TGCGCCAGCAGCCACCGGACAGGGGCTAATGAAAAACTGTTTTTT; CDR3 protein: CASSHRTGANEKLFF
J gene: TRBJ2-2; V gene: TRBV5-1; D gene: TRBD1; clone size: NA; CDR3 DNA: TGCGCCAGCAGCGCCCTGACAGGGTACCCATCGAACACCGGGGAGCTGTTTTTT; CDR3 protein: CASSALTGYPSNTGELFF
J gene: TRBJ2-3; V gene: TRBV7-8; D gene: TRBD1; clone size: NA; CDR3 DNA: TGTGCCAGCAGCCCGGGGACAGGGCCGCGGATATATACGCAGTATTTT; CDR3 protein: CASSPGTGPRIYTQYF
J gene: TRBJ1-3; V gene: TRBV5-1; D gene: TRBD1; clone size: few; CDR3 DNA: TGCGCCAGCAGCGACAGGGGGTCTATTGGAAACACCATATATTTT; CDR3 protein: CASSDRGSIGNTIYF
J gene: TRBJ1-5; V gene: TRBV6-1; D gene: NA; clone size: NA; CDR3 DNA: TGTGCCAGCAGTGTCCGCAGGGAAATACCCAATCAGCCCCAGCATTTT; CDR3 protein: CASSVRREIPNQPQHF
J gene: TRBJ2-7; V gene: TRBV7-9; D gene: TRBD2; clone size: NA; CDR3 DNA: TGTGCCAGCAGCCACACTAGCGGGAGGGCCTACGAGCAGTACTTC; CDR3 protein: CASSHTSGRAYEQYF
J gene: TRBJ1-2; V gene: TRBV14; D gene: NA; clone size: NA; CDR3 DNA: TGTGCCAGCAGCCAAGAAGACAGGAGTCCCTATGGCTACACCTTC; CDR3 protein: CASSQEDRSPYGYTF
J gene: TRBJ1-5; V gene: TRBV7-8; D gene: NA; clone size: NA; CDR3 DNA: TGTGCCAGCAGCAAAGGGGCCGACAGAAATAGCAATCAGCCCCAGCATTTT; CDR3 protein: CASSKGADRNSNQPQHF
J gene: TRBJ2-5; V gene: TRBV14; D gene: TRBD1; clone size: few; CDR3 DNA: TGTGCCAGCAGCCAAGGGACAGGCCAAGAGACCCAGTACTTC; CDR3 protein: CASSQGTGQETQYF
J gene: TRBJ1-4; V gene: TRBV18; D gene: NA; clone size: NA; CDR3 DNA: TGTGCCAGCTCACCACCCGGACGGTTGGGGAGGGCTCGTGAAAAACTGTTTTTT; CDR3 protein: CASSPPGRLGRAREKLFF